Listed here is a single TCR beta chain. The sample is drawn from a study of blood T cell repertoires in COVID-19. Here immunoSEQ multiplex PCR was the method, and the copy in TCRdb shows in-frame clones only, minus some. The sample yields roughly 500,000 clones, 88% seen once. Participants spanned ages about 18 to 95 years and resided in 20 to 30 US areas. The source is a middle-aged woman who had recovered from COVID-19. The sequenced sample consisted of PBMCs or T cells enriched from blood (not recorded which).

The CDR3 sequence: CASSSLAGGSPYEQYF. The CDR3 DNA follows: TGTGCCAGCAGTTCACTAGCGGGAGGTTCCCCCTACGAGCAGTACTTC. The chain is built from TRBV27 and TRBJ2-7; TRBD2 aligns across 12 bases. The V segment lost 4 bases and the J segment 2 bases; nucleotides outside the gene matches: 6. The CDR3 extends over 16 amino acids. The germline gives CDR1 MNHEY, CDR2 SMNVEV (reference sequence).